The rows below give T cell receptor beta chains drawn from one sample of a study of CD8 T cells in Susac syndrome. TCRdb independently ran MiXCR on the immunoSEQ multiplex PCR reads; one entry per CDR3 protein. The sample holds about 120,000 distinct CDR3 sequences, over 90% seen once. Input material: CD8+ T cells from PBMCs. The receptors were gathered from a human donor with Susac syndrome. Both conserved end residues are part of each CDR3. D genes are given only for firm matches. Size is stated for part of the rows, as once, few or many counts, or as a class when the clone is expanded.

CASSGTGVGYEQYF	TGTGCCAGCTCCGGGACAGGGGTGGGCTACGAGCAGTACTTC	TRBV6-5	TRBJ2-7	TRBD1	-
CASSSASNSYEQYF	TGTGCCAGCAGTTCAGCTAGTAACTCCTACGAGCAGTACTTC	TRBV6-5	TRBJ2-7	-	-
CASSPGDRGYTF	TGTGCCAGCAGCCCAGGGGACAGGGGCTACACCTTC	TRBV5-4	TRBJ1-2	TRBD1	-
CASSQTGNEQFF	TGTGCCAGCAGCCAAACGGGGAATGAGCAGTTCTTC	TRBV11-1	TRBJ2-1	-	few
CASSLPSGGPGTQYF	TGTGCCAGCAGCTTACCTAGCGGGGGGCCGGGGACCCAGTACTTC	TRBV7-8	TRBJ2-5	TRBD2	-
CAWSPQGGEQFF	TGTGCCTGGAGCCCACAGGGCGGTGAGCAGTTCTTC	TRBV30	TRBJ2-1	-	-
CSVVVGDTEAFF	TGCAGCGTTGTAGTGGGTGATACTGAAGCTTTCTTT	TRBV29-1	TRBJ1-1	-	-
CAWSGGTGVEEQYF	TGTGCCTGGAGTGGAGGGACAGGGGTGGAGGAGCAGTACTTC	TRBV30	TRBJ2-7	TRBD1	-
CSVDGGRPYEQYF	TGCAGCGTTGATGGGGGCAGGCCCTACGAGCAGTACTTC	TRBV29-1	TRBJ2-7	-	once
CATSRDLPDTQYF	TGTGCCACCAGCAGAGATCTCCCAGATACGCAGTATTTT	TRBV15	TRBJ2-3	-	once
CASSDPSGNQPQHF	TGTGCCAGCAGTGACCCCAGTGGCAATCAGCCCCAGCATTTT	TRBV2	TRBJ1-5	-	-
CSVEGLAGGPSDTQYF	TGCAGCGTTGAGGGACTAGCGGGGGGTCCGTCAGATACGCAGTATTTT	TRBV29-1	TRBJ2-3	TRBD2	once
CASSVGQGQIETQYF	TGTGCCAGCAGCGTAGGACAGGGACAGATAGAGACCCAGTACTTC	TRBV9	TRBJ2-5	TRBD1	-
CSARDSSSYEQYF	TGCAGTGCTAGGGACAGTAGCTCCTACGAGCAGTACTTC	TRBV20-1	TRBJ2-7	-	-
CASSLGNTGELFF	TGTGCCAGCAGTCTCGGGAACACCGGGGAGCTGTTTTTT	TRBV27	TRBJ2-2	-	few
CASSLTADSYEQYF	TGTGCCAGCAGCTTAACGGCAGACTCCTACGAGCAGTACTTC	TRBV7-2	TRBJ2-7	-	once
CASSRAGQETQYF	TGTGCCAGCAGCCGGGCGGGGCAAGAGACCCAGTACTTC	TRBV7-9	TRBJ2-5	-	few
CATSDLGQVSTDTQYF	TGTGCCACCAGTGACCTGGGACAGGTTAGCACAGATACGCAGTATTTT	TRBV24-1	TRBJ2-3	TRBD1	-
CSGGVAGELFF	TGCAGCGGAGGCGTCGCCGGGGAGCTGTTTTTT	TRBV29-1	TRBJ2-2	-	-
CASSDGANQPQHF	TGTGCCAGCAGCGACGGGGCAAATCAGCCCCAGCATTTT	TRBV7-3	TRBJ1-5	-	once
CASSDDIADTQYF	TGTGCCAGCAGCGACGACATTGCGGATACGCAGTATTTT	TRBV9	TRBJ2-3	-	-
CASSSPGVNQPQHF	TGTGCCAGCAGTTCCCCGGGGGTCAATCAGCCCCAGCATTTT	TRBV6-2/TRBV6-3	TRBJ1-5	-	-
CASSSLGDGYTF	TGTGCCAGCAGTTCACTCGGGGATGGCTACACCTTC	TRBV7-9	TRBJ1-2	-	-
CASSTTGRPNYGYTF	TGTGCCAGCAGTACGACGGGTAGGCCCAACTATGGCTACACCTTC	TRBV7-9	TRBJ1-2	-	-
CASSPGTGNSYEQYF	TGTGCCAGCAGCCCGGGGACAGGGAATTCCTACGAGCAGTACTTC	TRBV16	TRBJ2-7	TRBD1	-
CSVVESSGNTIYF	TGCAGCGTTGTGGAAAGCTCTGGAAACACCATATATTTT	TRBV29-1	TRBJ1-3	-	-
CASSQGTLSLYGYTF	TGTGCCAGCAGCCAAGGGACACTATCCCTCTATGGCTACACCTTC	TRBV3-1	TRBJ1-2	-	-